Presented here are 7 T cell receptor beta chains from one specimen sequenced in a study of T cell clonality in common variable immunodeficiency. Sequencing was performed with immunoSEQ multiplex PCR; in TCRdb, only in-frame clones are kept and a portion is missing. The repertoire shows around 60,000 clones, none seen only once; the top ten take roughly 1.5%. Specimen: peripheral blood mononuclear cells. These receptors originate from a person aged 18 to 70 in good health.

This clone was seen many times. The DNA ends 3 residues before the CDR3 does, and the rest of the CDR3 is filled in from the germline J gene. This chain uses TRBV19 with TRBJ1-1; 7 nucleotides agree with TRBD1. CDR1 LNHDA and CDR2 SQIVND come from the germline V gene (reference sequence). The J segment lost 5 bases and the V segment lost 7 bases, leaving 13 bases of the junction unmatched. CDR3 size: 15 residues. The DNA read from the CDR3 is TGTGCCAGTACCCCTGGGGGCCTCAGGGGGACTGAA. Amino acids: CASTPGGLRGTE. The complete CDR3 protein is CASTPGGLRGTEAFF. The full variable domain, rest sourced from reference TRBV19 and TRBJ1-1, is DGGITQSPKYLFRKEGQNVTLSCEQNLNHDAMYWYRQDPGQGLRLIYYSQIVNDFQKGDIAEGYSVSREKKESFPLTVTSAQKNPTAFYLCASTPGGLRGTEAFFGQGTRLTVV.

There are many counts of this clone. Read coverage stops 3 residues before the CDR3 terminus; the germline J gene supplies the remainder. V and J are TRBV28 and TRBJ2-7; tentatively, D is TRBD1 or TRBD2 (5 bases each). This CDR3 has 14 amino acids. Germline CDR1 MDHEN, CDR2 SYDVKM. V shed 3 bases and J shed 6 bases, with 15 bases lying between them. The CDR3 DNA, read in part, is TGTGCCAGCAGTTTGGCGTCCAGGGAGTCCGAG. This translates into CASSLASRESE. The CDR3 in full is CASSLASRESEQYF.

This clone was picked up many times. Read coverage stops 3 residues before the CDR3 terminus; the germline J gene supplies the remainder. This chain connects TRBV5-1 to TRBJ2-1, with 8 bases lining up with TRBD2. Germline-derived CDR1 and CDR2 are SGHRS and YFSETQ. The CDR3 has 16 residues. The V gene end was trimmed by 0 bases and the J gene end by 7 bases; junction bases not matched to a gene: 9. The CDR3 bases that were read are TGCGCCAGCAGCTTGGGCTCGGGGGGGCTTGGGAATGAG. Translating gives CASSLGSGGLGNE. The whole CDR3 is CASSLGSGGLGNEQFF.

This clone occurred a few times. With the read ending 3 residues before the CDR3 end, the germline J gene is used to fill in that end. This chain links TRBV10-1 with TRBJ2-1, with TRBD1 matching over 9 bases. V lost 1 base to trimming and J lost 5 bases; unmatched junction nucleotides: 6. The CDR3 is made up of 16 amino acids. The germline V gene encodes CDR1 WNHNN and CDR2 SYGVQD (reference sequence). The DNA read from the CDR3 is TGCGCCAGCAGTGAGTACCGGGGACAGGGCCACAATGAG. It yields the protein CASSEYRGQGHNE. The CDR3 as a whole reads CASSEYRGQGHNEQFF.

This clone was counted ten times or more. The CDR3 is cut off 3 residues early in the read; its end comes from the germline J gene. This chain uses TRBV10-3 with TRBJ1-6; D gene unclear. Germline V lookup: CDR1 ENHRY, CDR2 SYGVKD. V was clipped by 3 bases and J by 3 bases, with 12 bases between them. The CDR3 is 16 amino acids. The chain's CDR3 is CAISDEAPVYNSPLHF. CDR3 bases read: TGTGCCATCAGTGACGAGGCACCCGTCTATAATTCACCC.

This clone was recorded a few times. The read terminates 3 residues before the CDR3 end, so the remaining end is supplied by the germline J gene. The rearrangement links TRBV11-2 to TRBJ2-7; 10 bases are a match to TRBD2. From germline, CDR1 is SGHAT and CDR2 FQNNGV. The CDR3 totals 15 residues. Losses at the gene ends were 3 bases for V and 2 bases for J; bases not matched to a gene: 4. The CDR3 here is CASSFSLAGAYEQYF. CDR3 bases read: TGTGCCAGCAGCTTCTCGCTAGCGGGAGCCTACGAG. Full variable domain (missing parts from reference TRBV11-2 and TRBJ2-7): EAGVAQSPRYKIIEKRQSVAFWCNPISGHATLYWYQQILGQGPKLLIQFQNNGVVDDSQLPKDRFSAERLKGVDSTLKIQPAKLEDSAVYLCASSFSLAGAYEQYFGPGTRLTVT.

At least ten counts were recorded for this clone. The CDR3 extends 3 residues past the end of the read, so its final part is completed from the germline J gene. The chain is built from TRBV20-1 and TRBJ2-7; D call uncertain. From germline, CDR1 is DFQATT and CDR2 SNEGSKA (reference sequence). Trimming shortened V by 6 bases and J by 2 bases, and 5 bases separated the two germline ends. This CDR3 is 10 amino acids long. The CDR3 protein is CSASTYEQYF. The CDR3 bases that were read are TGCAGTGCATCAACCTACGAG.